The next 20 T cell receptor beta chains were all read from a single sample in a study of CD8 T cells in Susac syndrome. It was with random hexamers that 0.5 to 1 ug RNA was reverse transcribed. TCRdb redid the calling of the immunoSEQ multiplex PCR reads with MiXCR, one entry per CDR3 protein. The data hold about 130,000 distinct CDR3 sequences, with over 90% observed a single time. The sample was CD4+ T cells from PBMCs. These receptor sequences come from a human donor in good health.

The chain has TRBV19 and TRBJ1-2; TRBD1 is a possible D gene (5 bases). V was pared by 5 bases and J by 8 bases, with 18 bases between. The CDR3 has 14 residues. Germline CDR1 reads LNHDA; CDR2 reads SQIVND (reference sequence). The DNA of the CDR3 is TGTGCCAGTAGTCCTACCCCCCCAGGGAAAGGCTACACCTTC. It is translated as CASSPTPPGKGYTF.

This chain links TRBV7-2 with TRBJ2-5; D perhaps matches TRBD2 (7 bases). The CDR3 is made up of 17 amino acids. CDR1 and CDR2 from the germline V gene are SGHTA and FQGNSA. V lost 1 base, J lost 10 bases, and 25 bases lay in between. CDR3 bases: TGTGCCAGCAGCTTAGTGGGGGCGAGGCGGGAGAGAGGAGTCCAGTACTTC. It specifies CASSLVGARRERGVQYF.

This chain joins TRBV7-6 and TRBJ2-2; D gene unclear. Germline values: CDR1 SGHVS, CDR2 FNYEAQ. Trimming took 1 base from V and 5 from J, leaving 14 bases between them. The CDR3 consists of 16 residues. The CDR3 DNA sequence: TGTGCCAGCAGCTTAGGGGCGGCTGGTGCTACCGGGGAGCTGTTTTTT. This sequence encodes CASSLGAAGATGELFF.

This clonotype was counted a few times. The rearrangement links TRBV5-1 to TRBJ2-7, with 10 nucleotides matching TRBD2. CDR1 is SGHRS, CDR2 YFSETQ, per germline. The CDR3 is 15 residues long. The V and J ends lost 0 bases and 7 bases, in that order; junction bases with no gene match: 7. The CDR3 nucleotides read TGCGCCAGCAGCTTGGTCTCGCTAGCGGGAGTGGAGCAGTACTTC. This gives the protein CASSLVSLAGVEQYF.

The V and J genes are TRBV1 and TRBJ1-5. TRBV1 is a pseudogene locus. The CDR3 spans 14 residues. This CDR3 is CTSSQDWSNQPQHF. Here the CDR3 DNA reads TGCACCAGCAGCCAAGATTGGTCTAATCAGCCCCAGCATTTT.

The chain carries TRBV29-1 and TRBJ2-5; 10 positions match TRBD2. Trimming removed 5 bases from V and 2 bases from J; junction bases left unmatched: 11. CDR3 length: 16 amino acids. Germline V CDR1 and CDR2: SQVTM, ANQGSEA. CDR3 coding DNA: TGCAGCGTTACCATAGGGTGGACTAGCGGTCAAGAGACCCAGTACTTC. This gives the protein CSVTIGWTSGQETQYF. Full variable domain (missing parts from reference TRBV29-1 and TRBJ2-5): SAVISQKPSRDICQRGTSLTIQCQVDSQVTMMFWYRQQPGQSLTLIATANQGSEATYESGFVIDKFPISRPNLTFSTLTVSNMSPEDSSIYLCSVTIGWTSGQETQYFGPGTRLLVL.

The chain links TRBV7-9 to TRBJ2-5; D may be TRBD2 (6 bases). The V gene lost 8 bases and the J gene lost 2 bases, with 9 bases spanning the gap. The length of the CDR3 is 12 residues. Germline V CDR1 and CDR2: SEHNR, FQNEAQ (reference sequence). The CDR3 region has the DNA TGTGCCAGCGGCGGGACTCAAGAGACCCAGTACTTC. Residues: CASGGTQETQYF.

This chain links TRBV28 with TRBJ2-3; 10 nucleotides line up with TRBD2. V gave up 5 bases and J gave up 6 bases; unmatched junction bases: 5. CDR1 is MDHEN and CDR2 is SYDVKM in the germline V gene. The CDR3 has 14 amino acids. As DNA, the CDR3 is TGTGCCAGCAGTCCTAGCGGGAGAGGGGATACGCAGTATTTT. It translates to CASSPSGRGDTQYF.

This clonotype was recorded only once. This chain uses TRBV27 with TRBJ1-4, with TRBD1 identical over 7 bases. The germline gives CDR1 MNHEY, CDR2 SMNVEV (reference sequence). V lost 2 bases, J lost 2 bases, and 5 bases stayed unmatched. The CDR3 is made up of 16 amino acids. In DNA, the CDR3 is TGTGCCAGCAGTTTAACAGGGGAGCGGACTAATGAAAAACTGTTTTTT. Encoded protein: CASSLTGERTNEKLFF.

This sequence joins TRBV29-1 and TRBJ2-6, with D maybe TRBD1 (7 bases). Germline V CDR1 and CDR2: SQVTM, ANQGSEA. Trimming shortened V by 3 bases and J by 1 base, and 13 bases separated the two germline ends. This CDR3 spans 16 amino acids. The CDR3 protein is CSVDRSGGSGANVLTF. The CDR3 DNA reads TGCAGCGTTGACCGGTCAGGGGGGTCTGGGGCCAACGTCCTGACTTTC.

The chain joins TRBV30 to TRBJ1-5, with a possible D match to TRBD1 (5 bases). Trimming removed 3 bases from V and 3 bases from J, with 12 bases in between. The CDR3 covers 14 residues. Germline assignment: CDR1 GTSNPN and CDR2 SVGIG (reference sequence). The CDR3 nucleotides read TGTGCCTGGAGCCTAGGACATATCAATCAGCCCCAGCATTTT. Its protein product is CAWSLGHINQPQHF.

CDR3 region: CSARVLVPSYEQYF. As DNA, the CDR3 is TGCAGTGCTAGAGTTCTGGTCCCCTCCTACGAGCAGTACTTC. The chain recombines TRBV20-1 with TRBJ2-7; D unclear. V lost 1 base, J lost 0 bases, and 10 bases lay in between. Germline CDR1 DFQATT, CDR2 SNEGSKA (reference sequence). The CDR3 spans 14 residues.

The sample holds one count of this clonotype. The gene calls are TRBV28 and TRBJ2-7; TRBD1 aligns across 7 bases. Germline CDR1 and CDR2: MDHEN and SYDVKM. This CDR3 region has 12 residues. V was clipped by 9 bases and J by 2 bases; unmatched bases: 4. CDR3 sequence: CASPRGTYEQYF. DNA for the CDR3: TGTGCCAGTCCCAGGGGGACCTACGAGCAGTACTTC.

The chain joins TRBV7-9 to TRBJ1-1; TRBD1 might be the D (5 bases). V dropped 4 bases and J dropped 4 bases, with 10 bases sitting between them. Germline V gene sequence: CDR1 SEHNR, CDR2 FQNEAQ (reference sequence). The CDR3 totals 13 residues. The CDR3 DNA reads TGTGCCAGCAGCTCCAGTGGGGGCACTGAAGCTTTCTTT. This encodes CASSSSGGTEAFF.

The V call is TRBV29-1, the J call TRBJ2-2, with D perhaps matching TRBD1 (6 bases). This CDR3 has 13 amino acids. Germline V CDR1 and CDR2: SQVTM, ANQGSEA. V was pared by 3 bases and J by 4 bases, with 9 bases between. CDR3 residues: CSVDRGGTGELFF. In DNA, the CDR3 is TGCAGCGTTGACAGGGGTGGCACCGGGGAGCTGTTTTTT.

The rearrangement joins TRBV5-1 to TRBJ2-7; D remains unclear. The CDR3 spans 15 residues. Germline V lookup: CDR1 SGHRS, CDR2 YFSETQ. V was clipped by 9 bases and J by 2 bases, with 21 bases between them. CDR3 nucleotides: TGCGCCACCCAAATATTAGCAGGTTCCACCTACGAGCAGTACTTC. Translated, it gives CATQILAGSTYEQYF. Using reference TRBV5-1 and TRBJ2-7 for the parts outside the CDR3, the full variable domain is KAGVTQTPRYLIKTRGQQVTLSCSPISGHRSVSWYQQTPGQGLQFLFEYFSETQRNKGNFPGRFSGRQFSNSRSEMNVSTLELGDSALYLCATQILAGSTYEQYFGPGTRLTVT.

V is TRBV15 and J is TRBJ2-5, with TRBD2 as a possible D gene (7 bases). CDR3 length equals 17 residues. Germline V CDR1 and CDR2: LNHNV, YYDKDF (reference sequence). V was pared by 0 bases and J by 5 bases, with 19 bases between. Here the CDR3 DNA reads TGTGCCACCAGCAGAGATCTCTGGGGGGGCCCAAGGGAGACCCAGTACTTC. As protein: CATSRDLWGGPRETQYF.

The chain has TRBV3-1 and TRBJ2-7; D is unclear. The CDR3 covers 14 residues. V lost 1 base and J lost 2, with 9 bases in between. Germline loops: CDR1 LGHDT, CDR2 YNNKEL (reference sequence). The CDR3 DNA reads TGTGCCAGCAGCCAAGCTGGAGTCGCCTACGAGCAGTACTTC. It yields the protein CASSQAGVAYEQYF.

This sequence joins TRBV3-1 and TRBJ2-5, with D possibly being TRBD2 (7 bases). V was cut by 3 bases and J by 4 bases, with 12 bases left in between. Germline V gene sequence: CDR1 LGHDT, CDR2 YNNKEL (reference sequence). The CDR3 spans 14 residues. The CDR3 coding sequence is TGTGCCAGCAGCCAGGGGGGGCCCCCAGAGACCCAGTACTTC. Protein sequence: CASSQGGPPETQYF.

The genes are TRBV3-1 and TRBJ2-5; tentatively, D is TRBD1 or TRBD2 (5 bases each). CDR3 length equals 14 residues. CDR1 and CDR2 (germline): LGHDT, YNNKEL (reference sequence). V lost 4 bases and J lost 7, with 16 bases in between. In DNA, the CDR3 is TGTGCCAGCAGCCGGACCGGGGCTTTAGGGACCCAGTACTTC. It encodes CASSRTGALGTQYF.